What follows are 10 T cell receptor beta chains derived from one specimen sequenced in a study of long-term antiretroviral therapy in people with HIV. Version v3.0 of the immunoSEQ assay ran at survey level. Clones were read by immunoSEQ multiplex PCR, and TCRdb kept only the in-frame ones, dropping some. The table has around 6,500 clones, about 74% seen once. The starting material was unsorted PBMCs, obtained 0.1 years before starting antiretroviral therapy. The source of these receptors is a man younger than 35 with HIV.

The rearrangement joins TRBV6-6 to TRBJ2-7; D is unclear. CDR1 MNHNY and CDR2 SVGAGI come from the germline V gene (reference sequence). V was clipped by 4 bases and J by 3 bases, with 10 bases between them. This CDR3 contains 13 residues. CDR3 in amino acids: CASSLLPYYEQYF. The CDR3 nucleotides read TGTGCCAGCAGTTTGCTCCCATACTACGAGCAGTACTTC.

In this sample, this clone turned up a few times. Its ends do not fully match the called genes, so a read error is possible. The chain recombines TRBV7-7 with TRBJ2-7; 11 bases are shared with TRBD1. Germline V CDR1 and CDR2: SSHAT, FNYEAQ (reference sequence). The CDR3 sequence is 15 residues long. CDR3 bases: TGTGCTAGCAGCTTAGGGACAGGGGGTTGGTACGAGCAGTACTTC. Translation: CASSLGTGGWYEQYF.

CDR3 DNA sequence: TGTGCCAGCAGGGGGCCCCTAGGGACGCGCTATGGCTACACCTTC. It specifies CASRGPLGTRYGYTF. This sequence joins TRBV2 and TRBJ1-2, with D tentatively TRBD1 (5 bases). Germline V lookup: CDR1 SNHLY, CDR2 FYNNEI. The CDR3 has 15 amino acids. V lost 6 bases and J 4 bases, leaving 18 bases between the germline ends.

This clone occurred once. V is TRBV5-1 and J is TRBJ2-5; 9 bases match TRBD1. The V gene's germline CDR1 is SGHRS and CDR2 YFSETQ. The length of the CDR3 is 15 residues. Trimming cost V 2 bases and J 4 bases; bases outside gene matches: 6. CDR3 sequence reads: CASSFNTGGGETQYF. In DNA, the CDR3 is TGCGCCAGCAGCTTTAACACAGGGGGCGGAGAGACCCAGTACTTC.

V and J are TRBV5-1 and TRBJ2-1, with 9 bases aligning to TRBD2. Germline CDR1 is SGHRS and CDR2 is YFSETQ. The CDR3 extends over 16 amino acids. With V trimmed by 1 base and J by 5 bases, 7 bases remained unmatched. This CDR3 reads CASSLRRLAEDNEQFF. The CDR3 DNA sequence: TGCGCCAGCAGCTTGAGGCGACTAGCGGAGGACAATGAGCAGTTCTTC.

The J gene is TRBJ1-4, the V gene TRBV28; 10 positions agree with TRBD1. The germline V gene encodes CDR1 MDHEN and CDR2 SYDVKM. This CDR3 contains 17 residues. With 3 bases clipped from V and 2 bases from J, the junction kept 6 bases outside the gene matches. CDR3 DNA sequence: TGTGCCAGCAGTTTGTGGGACAGGGGCCCCACTAATGAAAAACTGTTTTTT. This encodes CASSLWDRGPTNEKLFF.

This chain uses TRBV5-1 with TRBJ1-2, with TRBD1 as a possible D gene (5 bases). Trimming left V 0 bases short and J 4 bases short, with 10 bases between. The CDR3 contains 14 residues. The germline V gene encodes CDR1 SGHRS and CDR2 YFSETQ. CDR3 region: CASSLDGGGYGYTF. The CDR3 nucleotides are TGCGCCAGCAGCTTGGATGGGGGGGGCTATGGCTACACCTTC.

The chain employs TRBV28 and TRBJ1-1, with 7 nucleotides matching TRBD1. Germline loops: CDR1 MDHEN, CDR2 SYDVKM. This CDR3 has 15 amino acids. With 2 bases clipped from V and 4 bases from J, the junction kept 7 bases outside the gene matches. The CDR3 DNA follows: TGTGCCAGCAGTTTAGCCTTCAGGGGGACCACTGAAGCTTTCTTT. This codes for CASSLAFRGTTEAFF. Combining the CDR3 with reference TRBV28 and TRBJ1-1 gives the whole variable domain DVKVTQSSRYLVKRTGEKVFLECVQDMDHENMFWYRQDPGLGLRLIYFSYDVKMKEKGDIPEGYSVSREKKERFSLILESASTNQTSMYLCASSLAFRGTTEAFFGQGTRLTVV.

The J gene is TRBJ1-6, the V gene TRBV6-1, with D hard to call. Germline V gene lookup returns CDR1 MNHNS and CDR2 SASEGT. Trimming took off 6 bases at V and 7 bases at J, with 10 bases between the two ends. This CDR3 is built from 13 residues. The CDR3 loop is CASRPELNSPLHF. The CDR3 nucleotides read TGTGCCAGCAGGCCGGAATTGAATTCACCCCTCCACTTT.

This clone has a handful of counts. The rearrangement links TRBV7-9 to TRBJ1-6, with TRBD1 as a possible D gene (6 bases). Germline CDR1 and CDR2: SEHNR and FQNEAQ (reference sequence). The CDR3 sequence is 13 residues long. V lost 3 bases and J 10 bases, leaving 10 bases between the germline ends. CDR3 residues: CASSFTGKSPLHF. CDR3 coding DNA: TGTGCCAGCAGCTTTACAGGGAAATCACCCCTCCACTTT.